The present TCR beta chain was sequenced within a study of blood T cell repertoires in COVID-19. About the research overall: From T cells, B-cell-depleted T cells, or PBMCs came the material, which was cDNA or gDNA.

The study recruited people aged roughly 18 to 100 years across around 23 US areas. Clinical histories supplied by participants themselves formed the basis of cohort assignment. Data came from immunoSEQ multiplex PCR; TCRdb stores just in-frame clones and leaves some out. The sample includes approximately 250,000 clones, about 91% seen only once; the top ten take 0.95% to 1.5%. Trimming removed 6 bases from V and 2 bases from J, with 11 bases in between. Germline V gene sequence: CDR1 MDHEN, CDR2 SYDVKM. The length of the CDR3 is 15 residues. V is TRBV28 and J is TRBJ2-6, with a weak D call TRBD2 (5 bases). Material for sequencing was PBMCs or T cells enriched from blood (not recorded which). The receptor's source is a middle-aged woman with acute COVID-19. In nucleotides, the CDR3 is TGTGCCAGCAGCTCTACTAGAACTGGGGCCAACGTCCTGACTTTC. It yields the protein CASSSTRTGANVLTF.